Presented here are 18 T cell receptor beta chains from one specimen sequenced in a study of immune heterogeneity within non-small cell lung tumors. TCR beta CDR3 was amplified by multiplex PCR, first round around 9 cycles, 32 V and 13 J primers. MiXCR was run by TCRdb on the multiplex PCR reads, yielding one entry per CDR3 protein. The table has roughly 13,000 distinct CDR3 sequences, 20% to 25% seen once. Each sample used roughly 600 ng of genomic DNA from bulk tumor tissue. In surgery, several biopsies were collected from each primary tumor at widely spaced sites. With untreated, newly diagnosed non-small cell lung cancer, the patients went on to undergo curative surgery. Material: lung tumor tissue. These receptors all come from a man between 45 and 60 years old with non-small cell lung cancer.

This clonotype was seen repeatedly, ten times or more. V usage is TRBV28 and J usage is TRBJ2-1, with D perhaps being TRBD1 or TRBD2 (5 bases each). With 4 bases removed from V and 15 bases from J, the gap between germline ends came to 16 bases. This CDR3 contains 12 residues. CDR1 and CDR2 (germline): MDHEN, SYDVKM. CDR3 bases: TGTGCCAGCAGTTCCGGACTCCTCGGGACGTTCTTC. As protein: CASSSGLLGTFF. The full variable domain, its missing parts supplied by reference TRBV28 and TRBJ2-1, is DVKVTQSSRYLVKRTGEKVFLECVQDMDHENMFWYRQDPGLGLRLIYFSYDVKMKEKGDIPEGYSVSREKKERFSLILESASTNQTSMYLCASSSGLLGTFFGPGTRLTVL.

This clonotype is labeled medium-sized. The rearrangement links TRBV28 to TRBJ1-2; D perhaps matches TRBD1 (5 bases). Germline V gene lookup returns CDR1 MDHEN and CDR2 SYDVKM. The CDR3 sequence is 12 residues long. V lost 8 bases and J 4 bases, leaving 11 bases between the germline ends. This CDR3 reads CASRSTVYGYTF. The DNA of the CDR3 is TGTGCCAGCCGATCGACAGTCTATGGCTACACCTTC.

This clonotype is labeled medium-sized. This chain joins TRBV28 and TRBJ1-5; D ambiguous. The CDR3 runs 16 residues. Per the germline V gene, CDR1 is MDHEN and CDR2 is SYDVKM. Trimming cost V 7 bases and J 7 bases, with 23 bases left between them. CDR3 amino acids: CASTFGWGMGRQPQHF. The CDR3 coding sequence is TGTGCCAGCACCTTTGGGTGGGGAATGGGCAGGCAGCCCCAGCATTTT.

For this clonotype: A read error is possible here, since a much larger clone lies one base away. This chain connects TRBV11-2 to TRBJ2-3, with TRBD2 matching over 7 bases. Germline V gives CDR1 SGHAT, CDR2 FQNNGV. The CDR3 sequence is 14 residues long. The V and J ends lost 5 bases and 8 bases, in that order; junction bases with no gene match: 10. CDR3 amino acids: CASSHTSDSGTQYF. DNA for the CDR3: TGTGCCAGCAGCCATACTAGCGACTCAGGTACGCAGTATTTT.

Many counts were recorded for this clonotype. DNA for the CDR3: TGCAGTGCTAGATGGCCTTACATGAACACTGAAGCTTTCTTT. It is translated as CSARWPYMNTEAFF. The chain recombines TRBV20-1 with TRBJ1-1; the D is unclear. Trimming left V 2 bases short and J 0 bases short, with 10 bases between. The CDR3 sequence is 14 residues long. Germline CDR1 DFQATT, CDR2 SNEGSKA (reference sequence).

By its share, this clonotype is medium-sized. This sequence joins TRBV27 and TRBJ1-6, with D possibly matching TRBD1 (6 bases). The V end was cut by 5 bases, the J end by 7 bases, with 9 bases between. The germline V gene encodes CDR1 MNHEY and CDR2 SMNVEV (reference sequence). The CDR3 spans 13 residues. CDR3 in amino acids: CASSRTENSPLHF. CDR3 nucleotides: TGTGCCAGCAGTAGGACAGAGAATTCACCCCTCCACTTT.

There are a few counts of this clonotype. This may come from a read error, since a much larger clone is one base off. The V gene is TRBV6-1, the J gene TRBJ2-2; D perhaps matches TRBD2 (5 bases). The CDR3 totals 12 residues. The germline V gene has CDR1 MNHNS and CDR2 SASEGT. The CDR3 spells CASPGMFGDLFF. CDR3 DNA sequence: TGTGCCAGCCCCGGGATGTTCGGGGATCTGTTTTTT.

Only one count was recorded for this clonotype. One end of the junction fails to match germline, which may point to a read error. The chain carries TRBV3-1 and TRBJ2-3; D remains ambiguous. The CDR3 covers 14 residues. Germline V gene data show CDR1 as LGHDT and CDR2 as YNNKEL (reference sequence). CDR3 coding DNA: TGTGCCATCAGCCAAGATAGAAGGCTGGGTACGCAGTATTTT. It translates to CAISQDRRLGTQYF.

This clonotype appeared a single time. Since a much larger clone is just one base distant, this may be a read error. V and J are TRBV11-2 and TRBJ2-1; D remains unclear. Germline V gene data show CDR1 as SGHAT and CDR2 as FQNNGV. The CDR3 loop spans 12 amino acids. The DNA for the CDR3 is TGTGCCATCAGCTTTAACCGCGATGAGCAGTTCTTC. Protein: CAISFNRDEQFF.

This clonotype has only a few counts. A much larger clone lies a single base off, so this may be a read error. V gene TRBV14 combines with J gene TRBJ1-6; tentatively, D is TRBD1 (5 bases). Germline V gives CDR1 SGHDN, CDR2 FVKESK. CDR3 length equals 16 residues. The ends were cut back, 1 base at V and 7 bases at J, with 14 bases in the middle. CDR3 in DNA: TGTGCCAGCAGCCAAGGTTTCGGGGGAATCAATTCACCCCTCCACTTT. Translation: CASSQGFGGINSPLHF. The whole variable domain, remainder taken from reference TRBV14 and TRBJ1-6, is EAGVTQFPSHSVIEKGQTVTLRCDPISGHDNLYWYRRVMGKEIKFLLHFVKESKQDESGMPNNRFLAERTGGTYSTLKVQPAELEDSGVYFCASSQGFGGINSPLHFGNGTRLTVT.

This clonotype was recorded at least ten times. V usage is TRBV30 and J usage is TRBJ2-7; D could derive from TRBD1 or TRBD2 (5 bases each). Germline assignment: CDR1 GTSNPN and CDR2 SVGIG (reference sequence). This CDR3 is 14 amino acids long. V lost 5 bases and J lost 0, with 14 bases in between. The CDR3 DNA is TGTGCCTGGGACCGGGACCGAGTCTCCTACGAGCAGTACTTC. Its translation: CAWDRDRVSYEQYF.

As concerns this clonotype: A much larger clone differs from this one at a single base, so this may be a read error. The rearrangement uses TRBV28 and TRBJ1-6; D gene unclear. Germline V lookup: CDR1 MDHEN, CDR2 SYDVKM. Trimming pared 7 bases from V and 6 bases from J, leaving 16 bases between. This CDR3 is built from 15 residues. CDR3 coding DNA: TGTGCCAGCACCGTCCGCGGGTCACGTAATTCACCCCTCCACTTT. It encodes CASTVRGSRNSPLHF.

This clonotype has a count of ten or more. The chain couples TRBV20-1 to TRBJ1-2; D remains ambiguous. Trimming stripped 0 bases from V and 7 bases from J, with 12 bases between. The germline V gene has CDR1 DFQATT and CDR2 SNEGSKA (reference sequence). CDR3 length equals 13 residues. The CDR3 here is CSARDVGISGYTF. In nucleotides, the CDR3 is TGCAGTGCTAGAGATGTCGGGATCAGTGGCTACACCTTC.

The rearrangement joins TRBV15 to TRBJ1-4; D is uncertain. The ends were cut back, 0 bases at V and 7 bases at J, with 12 bases in the middle. Germline CDR1 reads LNHNV; CDR2 reads YYDKDF (reference sequence). CDR3 length equals 15 residues. The DNA of the CDR3 is TGTGCCACCAGCAGAGAGGCGGACTGGAGTGAAAAACTGTTTTTT. The encoded protein is CATSREADWSEKLFF.

This clonotype was counted at least ten times. This chain links TRBV20-1 with TRBJ2-3, with D perhaps matching TRBD2 (7 bases). The ends were cut back, 3 bases at V and 2 bases at J, with 18 bases in the middle. CDR3 length equals 16 residues. Germline loops: CDR1 DFQATT, CDR2 SNEGSKA (reference sequence). The CDR3, as DNA: TGCAGTGCTAGGCAGAGGGGGGGGGGCTACACAGATACGCAGTATTTT. Amino acid sequence: CSARQRGGGYTDTQYF.

The rearrangement joins TRBV7-9 to TRBJ2-7, with a possible D match to TRBD1 (6 bases). Trimming stripped 5 bases from V and 3 bases from J, with 11 bases between. The CDR3 has 13 residues. CDR1 and CDR2 from the germline V gene are SEHNR and FQNEAQ (reference sequence). Here the CDR3 DNA reads TGTGCCAGCAGCACGGACAGTTACTACGAGCAGTACTTC. This gives the protein CASSTDSYYEQYF.

By its share, this clonotype is medium-sized. The V and J genes are TRBV12-3 or TRBV12-4 and TRBJ1-4, with 8 nucleotides matching TRBD1. The CDR3 consists of 16 residues. The V and J ends lost 6 bases and 7 bases, in that order; junction bases with no gene match: 13. The CDR3 region has the DNA TGTGCCAGCAGATCGACCCCAGGGGGCGGTGTTGAAAAACTGTTTTTT. Translated, it gives CASRSTPGGGVEKLFF.

This clonotype was counted many times. The chain is built from TRBV15 and TRBJ1-1; the D is unclear. Germline V gene lookup returns CDR1 LNHNV and CDR2 YYDKDF (reference sequence). Trimming removed 2 bases at V and 0 bases at J, with 4 bases between. This CDR3 has 13 amino acids. The CDR3 DNA follows: TGTGCCACCAGCAGACACGTGAACACTGAAGCTTTCTTT. It is translated as CATSRHVNTEAFF.